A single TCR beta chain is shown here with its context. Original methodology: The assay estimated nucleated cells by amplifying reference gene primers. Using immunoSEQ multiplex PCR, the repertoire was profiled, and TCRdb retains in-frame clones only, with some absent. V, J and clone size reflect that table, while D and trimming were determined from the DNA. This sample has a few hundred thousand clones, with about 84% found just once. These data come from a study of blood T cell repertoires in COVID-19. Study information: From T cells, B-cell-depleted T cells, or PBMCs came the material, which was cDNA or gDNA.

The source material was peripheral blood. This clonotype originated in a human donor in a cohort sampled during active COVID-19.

The CDR3 DNA follows: TGTGCCAGTAGTACCCAGACTAGCGGGAGGGACAATGAGCAGTTCTTC. This translates into CASSTQTSGRDNEQFF. This sequence joins TRBV19 and TRBJ2-1; TRBD2 matches at 14 bases. V gave up 4 bases and J gave up 5 bases; unmatched junction bases: 4. CDR1 is LNHDA and CDR2 is SQIVND in the germline V gene (reference sequence). CDR3 size: 16 residues.